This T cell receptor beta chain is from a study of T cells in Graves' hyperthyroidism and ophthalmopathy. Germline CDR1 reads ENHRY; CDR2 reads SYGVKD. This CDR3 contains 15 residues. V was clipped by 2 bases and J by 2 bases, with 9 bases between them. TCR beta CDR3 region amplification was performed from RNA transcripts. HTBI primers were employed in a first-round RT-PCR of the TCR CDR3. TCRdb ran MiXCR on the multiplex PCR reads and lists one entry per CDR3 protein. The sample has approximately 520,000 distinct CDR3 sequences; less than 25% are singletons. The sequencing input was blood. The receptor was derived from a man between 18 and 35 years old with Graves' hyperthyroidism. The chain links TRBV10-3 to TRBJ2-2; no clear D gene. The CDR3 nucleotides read TGTGCCATCAGTGAGCGCCAGACTAACACCGGGGAGCTGTTTTTT. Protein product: CAISERQTNTGELFF.